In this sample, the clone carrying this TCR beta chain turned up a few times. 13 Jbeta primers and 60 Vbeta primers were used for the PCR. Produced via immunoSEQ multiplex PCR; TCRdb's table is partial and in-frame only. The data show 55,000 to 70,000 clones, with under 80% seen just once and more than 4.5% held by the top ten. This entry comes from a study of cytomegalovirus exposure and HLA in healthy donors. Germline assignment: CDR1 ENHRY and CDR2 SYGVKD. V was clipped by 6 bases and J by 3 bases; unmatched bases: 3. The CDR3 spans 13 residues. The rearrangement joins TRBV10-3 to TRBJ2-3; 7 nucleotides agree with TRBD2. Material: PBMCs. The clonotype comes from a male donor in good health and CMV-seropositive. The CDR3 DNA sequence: TGTGCCATCAGCCCGCGGGGGACAGATACGCAGTATTTT. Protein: CAISPRGTDTQYF.